The text below deals with one T cell receptor (beta chain). The cohort comprised adults aged about 18 to 90 years residing in under 30 US areas. A COVID-19 case was met by exposed participants within 2 weeks before study entry. These data originate in a study of blood T cell repertoires in COVID-19. Overall study: Whether acute or convalescent, the COVID-19 samples came from the United States, Italy and Spain. T cells, B-cell-depleted T cells, or PBMCs supplied cDNA or gDNA.

Looked up from germline, CDR1 is SGHTA and CDR2 is FQGNSA. Trimming stripped 5 bases from V and 7 bases from J, with 17 bases between. The CDR3 contains 14 residues. The assay was immunoSEQ multiplex PCR, and TCRdb's table has in-frame clones only and misses some. The top ten clones hold approximately 4.8% of a sample with 200,000 to 250,000 clones, about four fifths of them seen once. The TCR was taken from a woman in her 50s who had been exposed to COVID-19. The chain couples TRBV7-2 to TRBJ1-2; D unclear. Sequencing was done on a sample of PBMCs or T cells enriched from blood (not recorded which). The CDR3 here is CASSPITSIGGYTF. Here the CDR3 DNA reads TGTGCCAGCAGCCCCATAACGAGTATCGGTGGCTACACCTTC.